This TCR beta chain was found in a study of blood T cell repertoires in COVID-19. The CDR3 runs 14 residues. Germline loops: CDR1 MNHEY, CDR2 SVGAGI. V trimming: 5 bases; J trimming: 4 bases; junction bases outside the gene matches: 3. Only in-frame clones appear in the TCRdb table, and some are missing; sequencing was by immunoSEQ multiplex PCR. Of roughly 260,000 clones listed, approximately 90% are singletons. This clone was seen a few times. This chain joins TRBV6-5 and TRBJ1-4; 8 bases match TRBD1. The receptor's source is a woman in her thirties or forties with acute or convalescent COVID-19. Sequenced material: peripheral blood. For the CDR3, the DNA is TGTGCCAGCAGTCGGACAGGGTTTAATGAAAAACTGTTTTTT. Its translation: CASSRTGFNEKLFF.